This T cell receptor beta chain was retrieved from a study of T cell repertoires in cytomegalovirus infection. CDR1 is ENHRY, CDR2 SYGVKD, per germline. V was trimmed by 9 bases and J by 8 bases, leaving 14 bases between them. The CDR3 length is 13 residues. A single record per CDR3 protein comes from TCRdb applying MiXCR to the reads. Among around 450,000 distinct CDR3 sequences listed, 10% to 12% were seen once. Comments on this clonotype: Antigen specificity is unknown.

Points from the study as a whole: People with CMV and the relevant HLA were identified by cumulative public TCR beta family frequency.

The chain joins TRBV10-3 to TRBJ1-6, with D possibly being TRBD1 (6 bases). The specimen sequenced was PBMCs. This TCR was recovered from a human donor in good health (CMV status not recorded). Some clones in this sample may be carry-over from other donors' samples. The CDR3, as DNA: TGTGCCATGAGGGGGGGGCATGATTCACCCCTCCACTTT. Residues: CAMRGGHDSPLHF.